This TCR beta chain is drawn from a study of T cells in Graves' hyperthyroidism and ophthalmopathy. General study results and limits: Ophthalmopathy stood apart from stable hyperthyroidism in a 13 V-J model.

Aged 18 to 65, the patients had hyperthyroidism that was newly diagnosed and had lasted under 2 months. Clinical symptoms, serum thyroxine, TRAb, thyroid ultrasound and orbital computed tomography informed diagnoses. This CDR3 contains 14 residues. Germline CDR1 is LGHNA and CDR2 is YSLEER. V shed 1 base and J shed 5 bases, with 11 bases lying between them. TCR beta CDR3 regions were amplified from RNA. An initial round of RT-PCR targeting the TCR CDR3 relied on the HTBI primer set. TCRdb itself ran the multiplex PCR reads through MiXCR, one entry per CDR3 protein. The sample includes 600,000 to 800,000 distinct CDR3 sequences, about 35% of them seen just once. This clonotype has a handful of counts. Its antigen is as yet unknown.

The rearrangement links TRBV4-3 to TRBJ1-2; TRBD1 is a possible D gene (6 bases). The sequencing input was blood. This clonotype was obtained from a woman between 40 and 55 years old with Graves' hyperthyroidism. CDR3 sequence reads: CASSQGRGGYGYTF. Written as DNA, the CDR3 is TGCGCCAGCAGCCAAGGAAGAGGGGGGTATGGCTACACCTTC.